The clone carrying this TCR beta chain was recorded once. Its antigen is currently unknown. Assay used: immunoSEQ multiplex PCR; TCRdb lists only in-frame clones, some missing. The sample holds roughly 120,000 clones, approximately 92% seen once. This entry is derived from a study of graft-versus-host responses after intestinal transplantation. The V gene's germline CDR1 is SGHRS and CDR2 YFSETQ. This CDR3 contains 14 residues. The V and J ends lost 3 bases and 0 bases respectively, with 9 bases between them. Sequenced here: unstimulated CD4+ T cells sorted from spleen or lymph node cells, sampled before intestinal transplant. The chain recombines TRBV5-1 with TRBJ1-2, with TRBD1 as a possible D gene (6 bases). The source is a human donor who received an intestinal transplant. CDR3 region: CASSSGQSNYGYTF. The CDR3 DNA reads as TGCGCCAGCAGCTCGGGACAATCTAACTATGGCTACACCTTC.